This is a list of T cell receptor beta chains from one sample in a study of blood T cell repertoires in COVID-19. The assay was immunoSEQ multiplex PCR, and TCRdb's table has in-frame clones only and misses some. The sample carries roughly 50,000 clones, over 75% recorded once. Sequenced material: peripheral blood. Receptors were obtained from a man over 45 with acute or convalescent COVID-19. Both conserved end residues are part of each CDR3. The order of the fields is J gene, V gene, CDR3 length, clone size, D gene, CDR3 protein, CDR3 DNA. A D gene is named only where the DNA matches it firmly. Size is stated for part of the rows, as once, few or many counts, or as a class when the clone is expanded.

TRBJ1-6	TRBV4-1	15	once	TRBD1	CASSQDEGQRSPLHF	TGCGCCAGCAGCCAAGATGAGGGACAGCGTTCACCCCTCCACTTT
TRBJ2-7	TRBV6-5	15	-	TRBD1	CASSQQGARSYEQYF	TGTGCCAGCAGTCAACAGGGGGCCCGCTCCTACGAGCAGTACTTC
TRBJ2-1	TRBV7-9	10	-	-	CASSPNEQFF	TGTGCCAGCAGCCCAAATGAGCAGTTCTTC
TRBJ1-5	TRBV24-1	13	-	TRBD1	CATGSRGLQPQHF	TGTGCCACCGGTTCAAGGGGGCTTCAGCCCCAGCATTTT
TRBJ1-2	TRBV2	14	-	TRBD1	CASIIGTDNYGYTF	TGTGCCAGCATTATCGGGACAGACAACTATGGCTACACCTTC
TRBJ1-5	TRBV23-1	19	-	TRBD1	CASITDPGQGDFGNQPQHF	TGCGCCAGCATTACCGACCCGGGACAGGGGGATTTTGGCAATCAGCCCCAGCATTTT
TRBJ2-7	TRBV2	15	-	-	CASSEFGVPTYEQYF	TGTGCCAGCAGTGAGTTCGGGGTGCCCACCTACGAGCAGTACTTC
TRBJ2-3	TRBV5-1	15	-	-	CASSPTTARADTQYF	TGCGCCAGCAGCCCAACGACCGCCAGGGCAGATACGCAGTATTTT
TRBJ1-5	TRBV5-8	13	-	-	CASSSGQNQPQHF	TGTGCCAGCAGCAGCGGGCAGAATCAGCCCCAGCATTTT
TRBJ1-5	TRBV11-2	13	once	-	CASSFGGFQPQHF	TGTGCCAGCAGCTTCGGAGGGTTTCAGCCCCAGCATTTT
TRBJ1-1	TRBV6-2/TRBV6-3	14	-	-	CASSNLWPNTEAFF	TGTGCCAGCAGTAACCTCTGGCCGAACACTGAAGCTTTCTTT
TRBJ1-6	TRBV15	18	-	-	CATSTEKAGTRYNSPLHF	TGTGCCACCAGCACCGAGAAGGCCGGGACAAGGTATAATTCACCCCTCCACTTT
TRBJ2-3	TRBV7-9	14	-	-	CASSFREGTDTQYF	TGTGCCAGCAGCTTTCGAGAGGGCACAGATACGCAGTATTTT
TRBJ1-1	TRBV9	14	few	-	CASSGQTQGTEAFF	TGTGCCAGCAGCGGACAGACTCAGGGGACTGAAGCTTTCTTT
TRBJ1-1	TRBV6-5	12	-	-	CASSYGRTEAFF	TGTGCCAGCAGTTACGGGCGCACTGAAGCTTTCTTT
TRBJ1-1	TRBV6-6	14	-	-	CASSYGAVRTEAFF	TGTGCCAGCAGTTACGGGGCAGTAAGGACTGAAGCTTTCTTT
TRBJ2-2	TRBV29-1	14	-	-	CSVEGRVNTGELFF	TGCAGCGTTGAGGGCAGGGTGAACACCGGGGAGCTGTTTTTT
TRBJ2-5	TRBV25-1	12	-	-	CASARGQETQYF	TGTGCCAGCGCAAGGGGTCAAGAGACCCAGTACTTC
TRBJ1-2	TRBV24-1	13	once	-	CATSDNRAYGYTF	TGTGCCACCAGTGACAACAGGGCTTATGGCTACACCTTC
TRBJ2-4	TRBV7-9	12	-	-	CASSSDRNIQYF	TGTGCCAGCAGCTCCGACAGAAACATTCAGTACTTC
TRBJ2-7	TRBV10-1	17	-	-	CASSVPREPSNRYEQYF	TGCGCCAGCAGTGTCCCAAGGGAGCCGTCTAACCGCTACGAGCAGTACTTC
TRBJ2-1	TRBV7-9	16	-	TRBD2	CASSSTSGSSYNEQFF	TGTGCCAGCAGTTCAACTAGCGGGAGCTCCTACAATGAGCAGTTCTTC
TRBJ2-7	TRBV15	16	-	TRBD2	CATSRDRLAGAGEQYF	TGTGCCACCAGCAGAGACAGACTAGCGGGGGCGGGCGAGCAGTACTTC
TRBJ1-1	TRBV20-1	11	-	-	CSAIGRVGAFF	TGCAGTGCCATTGGGCGAGTCGGAGCTTTCTTT
TRBJ1-5	TRBV6-5	13	-	-	CASRWSLNQPQHF	TGTGCCAGCAGGTGGAGTCTGAATCAGCCCCAGCATTTT
TRBJ2-7	TRBV6-5	12	once	-	CASHKSGYEQYF	TGTGCCAGCCACAAATCTGGCTACGAGCAGTACTTC
TRBJ2-6	TRBV4-1	16	-	TRBD2	CASSDGGGSGANVLTF	TGCGCCAGCAGCGACGGGGGGGGCTCTGGGGCCAACGTCCTGACTTTC
TRBJ1-1	TRBV4-1	11	-	-	CASGLGGEEVF	TGCGCCAGCGGGTTAGGGGGGGAAGAAGTCTTT
TRBJ2-3	TRBV3-1/TRBV3-2	15	-	-	CASSPGPGPTDTQYF	TGTGCCAGCAGCCCAGGTCCTGGCCCCACAGATACGCAGTATTTT
TRBJ2-7	TRBV7-2	18	-	TRBD2	CASSLAGRTSGGQGEQYF	TGTGCCAGCAGCTTAGCCGGACGAACTAGCGGGGGGCAAGGTGAGCAGTACTTC
TRBJ2-7	TRBV20-1	12	once	-	CSASRSRDEQYF	TGCAGTGCTAGTCGTTCCAGGGACGAGCAGTACTTC
TRBJ1-1	TRBV5-8	13	-	-	CASIRAPNTEAFF	TGTGCCAGCATCAGGGCCCCGAACACTGAAGCTTTCTTT
TRBJ1-4	TRBV27	16	-	-	CASSKNSNAFGEKLFF	TGTGCCAGCAGTAAGAACAGCAATGCGTTTGGTGAAAAACTGTTTTTT
TRBJ2-3	TRBV28	15	once	-	CASGLSTGLPDTQYF	TGTGCCAGCGGCCTTTCTACAGGGCTTCCAGATACGCAGTATTTT
TRBJ2-3	TRBV7-2	12	once	-	CASSQIVDTQYF	TGTGCCAGCAGCCAAATAGTAGATACGCAGTATTTT
TRBJ1-4	TRBV7-6	17	-	-	CASSRLRQLATNEKLFF	TGTGCCAGCAGCCGCCTGCGACAGCTTGCAACTAATGAAAAACTGTTTTTT
TRBJ1-1	TRBV7-2	11	-	TRBD1	CASTGGTEAFF	TGTGCCAGCACAGGGGGCACTGAAGCTTTCTTT
TRBJ1-1	TRBV7-2	15	-	-	CASSLRAGDGTEAFF	TGTGCCAGCAGCTTAAGGGCAGGGGACGGCACTGAAGCTTTCTTT
TRBJ2-5	TRBV5-1	16	-	TRBD1	CASSLAVGQGQETQYF	TGCGCCAGCAGCTTGGCCGTGGGACAGGGCCAAGAGACCCAGTACTTC
TRBJ2-1	TRBV5-4	12	once	-	CASSLDGLEQFF	TGTGCCAGCAGCTTGGACGGACTTGAGCAGTTCTTC